A single sample gave rise to the 29 T cell receptor beta chains below, sequenced in a study of T cell responses to AZD1222 COVID-19 vaccine. Sequenced by immunoSEQ multiplex PCR; TCRdb stores in-frame clones only, minus some. The sample holds under 75,000 clones; about 90% are singletons and the top ten take 15% to 20%. The sample here was peripheral blood, taken on day 0 of AZD1222 vaccination. These receptors were collected from an adult in good health.

This clone was seen a single time. J is TRBJ2-5 and V is TRBV15; the D call may be TRBD1 or TRBD2 (6 bases each). With 4 bases removed from V and 5 bases from J, the gap between germline ends came to 8 bases. The CDR3 is made up of 12 amino acids. The germline V gene has CDR1 LNHNV and CDR2 YYDKDF (reference sequence). The CDR3 DNA is TGTGCCACCAGCATAGGGGGGGAGACCCAGTACTTC. Residues: CATSIGGETQYF.

The chain couples TRBV7-8 to TRBJ1-3; D remains unclear. Trimming took off 3 bases at V and 3 bases at J, with 18 bases between the two ends. Germline V gives CDR1 SGHVS, CDR2 FQNEAQ. The CDR3 spans 17 residues. CDR3 nucleotide sequence: TGTGCCAGCAGCTTGCCGACCCTAACTCCCCGTGGAAACACCATATATTTT. This encodes CASSLPTLTPRGNTIYF. The full variable domain, completed using reference TRBV7-8 and TRBJ1-3, is GAGVSQSPRYKVAKRGQDVALRCDPISGHVSLFWYQQALGQGPEFLTYFQNEAQLDKSGLPSDRFFAERPEGSVSTLKIQRTQQEDSAVYLCASSLPTLTPRGNTIYFGEGSWLTVV.

This chain links TRBV2 with TRBJ1-1, with D possibly matching TRBD1 (5 bases). Germline V gene sequence: CDR1 SNHLY, CDR2 FYNNEI. V was cut by 4 bases and J by 4 bases, with 13 bases left in between. The CDR3 is 14 residues long. The CDR3 DNA is TGTGCCAGCAGTGGATCCAGGGCCCGCACTGAAGCTTTCTTT. Its protein is CASSGSRARTEAFF.

This clone was seen a handful of times. This rearrangement joins TRBV19 to TRBJ2-6; D may correspond to TRBD1 or TRBD2 (6 bases each). This CDR3 has 16 amino acids. V was shortened by 6 bases and J by 0 bases, with 12 bases between the two germline ends. CDR1 and CDR2 (germline): LNHDA, SQIVND (reference sequence). The CDR3 region has the DNA TGTGCCAGTAGCGGCGGGACACACTCTGGGGCCAACGTCCTGACTTTC. It codes for CASSGGTHSGANVLTF.

This clone was seen a single time. The chain carries TRBV5-6 and TRBJ2-1, with D tentatively TRBD1 (5 bases). V was clipped by 4 bases and J by 10 bases, with 18 bases between them. Germline CDR1 SGHDT, CDR2 YYEEEE. The CDR3 covers 14 residues. CDR3 in amino acids: CASSRPFGAGEQFF. CDR3 coding DNA: TGTGCCAGCAGCAGACCGTTTGGGGCAGGGGAGCAGTTCTTC. Full variable domain (remainder filled in from reference TRBV5-6 and TRBJ2-1): DAGVTQSPTHLIKTRGQQVTLRCSPKSGHDTVSWYQQALGQGPQFIFQYYEEEERQRGNFPDRFSGHQFPNYSSELNVNALLLGDSALYLCASSRPFGAGEQFFGPGTRLTVL.

This chain joins TRBV3-1 (or the pseudogene TRBV3-2) and TRBJ2-3; TRBD1 agrees at 9 bases. This CDR3 contains 16 residues. CDR1 LGHDT and CDR2 YNNKEL come from the germline V gene (reference sequence). V lost 3 bases to trimming and J lost 8 bases; unmatched junction nucleotides: 12. CDR3 bases: TGTGCCAGCAGCCACCCCTCACGGACAGGGGAAGGTACGCAGTATTTT. Translated, it gives CASSHPSRTGEGTQYF.

This chain links TRBV30 with TRBJ1-5, with TRBD1 matching 7 bases. Germline V gives CDR1 GTSNPN, CDR2 SVGIG (reference sequence). This CDR3 has 14 residues. With V trimmed by 4 bases and J by 6 bases, 9 bases remained unmatched. In nucleotides, the CDR3 is TGTGCCTGGAACCTCAACAGGGGCCGTCAGCCCCAGCATTTT. This sequence encodes CAWNLNRGRQPQHF. Filled out from reference TRBV30 and TRBJ1-5, the complete variable domain reads SQTIHQWPATLVQPVGSPLSLECTVEGTSNPNLYWYRQAAGRGLQLLFYSVGIGQISSEVPQNLSASRPQDRQFILSSKKLLLSDSGFYLCAWNLNRGRQPQHFGDGTRLSIL.

This clone is a singleton in its sample. The rearrangement joins TRBV19 to TRBJ1-2; no reliable D call. Germline CDR1 and CDR2: LNHDA and SQIVND (reference sequence). The CDR3 totals 14 residues. Trimming took 4 bases from V and 2 from J, leaving 11 bases between them. The CDR3 sequence is CASSRIPGNYGYTF. The CDR3, as DNA: TGTGCCAGTAGTAGAATCCCGGGAAACTATGGCTACACCTTC.

The chain links TRBV5-1 to TRBJ1-4; 7 positions agree with TRBD1. The CDR3 has 15 residues. CDR1 is SGHRS, CDR2 YFSETQ, per germline. J gave up 3 bases and V 4 bases, and 6 bases lay outside the gene matches. For the CDR3, the DNA is TGCGCCAGCAGCGATGAGGGGGCGGCTAATGAAAAACTGTTTTTT. Translating it yields CASSDEGAANEKLFF. Together with reference TRBV5-1 and TRBJ1-4, the CDR3 gives the full variable domain: KAGVTQTPRYLIKTRGQQVTLSCSPISGHRSVSWYQQTPGQGLQFLFEYFSETQRNKGNFPGRFSGRQFSNSRSEMNVSTLELGDSALYLCASSDEGAANEKLFFGSGTQLSVL.

Here the CDR3 reads CASSLEGGYGYTF. For the CDR3, the DNA is TGTGCCAGCAGCTTAGAGGGGGGCTATGGCTACACCTTC. The gene calls are TRBV11-2 and TRBJ1-2; D is possibly TRBD1 (5 bases). V was shortened by 0 bases and J by 4 bases, with 6 bases between the two germline ends. This CDR3 has 13 residues. Per germline, CDR1 SGHAT and CDR2 FQNNGV.

This clone turned up a few times. This rearrangement joins TRBV14 to TRBJ2-2; TRBD2 aligns across 8 bases. Germline V gene data show CDR1 as SGHDN and CDR2 as FVKESK. CDR3 length: 17 residues. V dropped 6 bases and J dropped 2; count of bases not matched to a gene: 11. CDR3 nucleotides: TGTGCCAGCAGACTAGCGGCCACACCGTTCAACACCGGGGAGCTGTTTTTT. Its protein is CASRLAATPFNTGELFF.

V usage is TRBV7-8 and J usage is TRBJ1-1; tentatively, D is TRBD1 (6 bases). The V gene's germline CDR1 is SGHVS and CDR2 FQNEAQ. V lost 5 bases and J lost 5, with 18 bases in between. The CDR3 has 15 residues. CDR3 sequence (DNA): TGTGCCAGCAGCCCTTTAATACAGGGTGGGACTGAAGCTTTCTTT. It yields the protein CASSPLIQGGTEAFF. Combining the CDR3 with reference TRBV7-8 and TRBJ1-1 gives the whole variable domain GAGVSQSPRYKVAKRGQDVALRCDPISGHVSLFWYQQALGQGPEFLTYFQNEAQLDKSGLPSDRFFAERPEGSVSTLKIQRTQQEDSAVYLCASSPLIQGGTEAFFGQGTRLTVV.

The genes are TRBV18 and TRBJ1-5, with 9 bases matching TRBD1. This CDR3 is 14 amino acids long. CDR1 and CDR2 from the germline V gene are KGHSH and LQKENI. The V segment lost 2 bases and the J segment 9 bases; nucleotides outside the gene matches: 5. The CDR3 sequence is CASSPETGGTPQHF. The CDR3 nucleotides are TGTGCCAGCTCACCAGAGACAGGGGGAACGCCCCAGCATTTT.

Concerning this clone: An end of the junction differs from the germline gene, which may be a read error. This chain joins TRBV28 and TRBJ1-6; D is undetermined. Germline V gives CDR1 MDHEN, CDR2 SYDVKM. CDR3 length: 14 residues. CDR3 sequence: CAGSYSSRYSPLHF. The DNA of the CDR3 is TGTGCCGGCAGTTACTCCTCCCGGTATTCACCCCTCCACTTT. The variable domain in full, completed from reference TRBV28 and TRBJ1-6, reads DVKVTQSSRYLVKRTGEKVFLECVQDMDHENMFWYRQDPGLGLRLIYFSYDVKMKEKGDIPEGYSVSREKKERFSLILESASTNQTSMYLCAGSYSSRYSPLHFGNGTRLTVT.

The gene calls are TRBV3-1 (or the pseudogene TRBV3-2) and TRBJ2-1, with 8 bases that match TRBD2. This CDR3 comprises 15 residues. Germline assignment: CDR1 LGHDT and CDR2 YNNKEL (reference sequence). J gave up 10 bases and V 2 bases, and 10 bases lay outside the gene matches. The CDR3 coding sequence is TGTGCCAGCAGCCAACTAAGCGGTAGCGGGAAAGAGCAGTTCTTC. As protein: CASSQLSGSGKEQFF.

This clone was detected only once. V and J are TRBV3-1 (or the pseudogene TRBV3-2) and TRBJ2-6; no clear D. The V end was cut by 2 bases, the J end by 6 bases, with 8 bases between. CDR1 LGHDT and CDR2 YNNKEL come from the germline V gene (reference sequence). This CDR3 spans 14 amino acids. As DNA, the CDR3 is TGTGCCAGCAGCCAACCCGCCGAGGCCAACGTCCTGACTTTC. This sequence encodes CASSQPAEANVLTF.

This clone was seen once. The gene calls are TRBV4-1 and TRBJ2-2; no definite D call. Germline CDR1 MGHRA, CDR2 YSYEKL. The V end was cut by 1 base, the J end by 7 bases, with 7 bases between. The CDR3 consists of 13 residues. CDR3 DNA sequence: TGCGCCAGCAGCCAAGTGGGCCGCGGGGAGCTGTTTTTT. Translation: CASSQVGRGELFF.

The rearrangement joins TRBV5-1 to TRBJ1-4, with no clear D. The CDR3 totals 12 residues. Germline V gives CDR1 SGHRS, CDR2 YFSETQ. Trimming left V 10 bases short and J 6 bases short, with 13 bases between. CDR3 protein: CASRGRDEKLFF. For the CDR3, the DNA is TGCGCCTCCAGAGGGAGGGATGAAAAACTGTTTTTT.

The J gene is TRBJ1-1, the V gene TRBV4-3, with 7 bases matching TRBD1. The J segment lost 5 bases and the V segment lost 4 bases, leaving 4 bases of the junction unmatched. This CDR3 has 13 residues. The germline gives CDR1 LGHNA, CDR2 YSLEER. CDR3 residues: CASSLQGETEAFF. The CDR3 DNA reads as TGCGCCAGCAGCCTCCAGGGGGAAACTGAAGCTTTCTTT.

V gene TRBV7-3 combines with J gene TRBJ1-4; a weak D match, TRBD1 (5 bases). In germline, CDR1 is SGHTA, CDR2 FQGTGA. V dropped 8 bases and J dropped 3 bases, with 16 bases sitting between them. The CDR3 runs to 15 residues. The CDR3 coding sequence is TGTGCCAGCCCACAGGAGTCCTGGGCTAATGAAAAACTGTTTTTT. Translated: CASPQESWANEKLFF.

This clone was found once. The chain carries TRBV28 and TRBJ1-2; 9 bases line up with TRBD1. Looked up from germline, CDR1 is MDHEN and CDR2 is SYDVKM. CDR3 length: 15 residues. Losses at the gene ends were 5 bases for V and 4 bases for J; bases not matched to a gene: 8. CDR3 in amino acids: CASSPGDRDLYGYTF. In nucleotides, the CDR3 is TGTGCCAGCAGTCCAGGGGACAGGGACCTCTATGGCTACACCTTC.

The rearrangement joins TRBV6-5 to TRBJ2-2; 7 bases line up with TRBD2. CDR1 MNHEY and CDR2 SVGAGI come from the germline V gene. V lost 4 bases, J lost 4 bases, and 6 bases stayed unmatched. This CDR3 has 15 amino acids. As DNA, the CDR3 is TGTGCCAGCAGTTCCCGGGGGGTGGGCACCGGGGAGCTGTTTTTT. Translating gives CASSSRGVGTGELFF.

The rearrangement joins TRBV11-2 to TRBJ1-6; D gene ambiguous. Trimming pared 2 bases from V and 5 bases from J, leaving 7 bases between. Looked up from germline, CDR1 is SGHAT and CDR2 is FQNNGV. This CDR3 is built from 14 residues. CDR3 bases: TGTGCCAGCAGCTTAAACGGGGATAATTCACCCCTCCACTTT. Protein sequence: CASSLNGDNSPLHF.

The chain uses TRBV5-1 and TRBJ1-1; D is unclear. Trimming pared 0 bases from V and 0 bases from J, leaving 15 bases between. Looked up from germline, CDR1 is SGHRS and CDR2 is YFSETQ. The CDR3 is 17 amino acids. CDR3 residues: CASSLAKGRNMNTEAFF. Here the CDR3 DNA reads TGCGCCAGCAGCTTGGCCAAGGGCAGAAATATGAACACTGAAGCTTTCTTT.

V usage is TRBV6-5 and J usage is TRBJ2-3; 7 bases agree with TRBD1. The V and J ends lost 6 bases and 6 bases, in that order; junction bases with no gene match: 6. The CDR3 has 13 amino acids. Per the germline V gene, CDR1 is MNHEY and CDR2 is SVGAGI. The CDR3 loop reads CASRVTGLDTQYF. The CDR3 DNA reads TGTGCCAGCAGGGTGACAGGGTTGGATACGCAGTATTTT.

The V call is TRBV30, the J call TRBJ2-1; D not certain. This CDR3 has 13 amino acids. The germline V gene has CDR1 GTSNPN and CDR2 SVGIG (reference sequence). Trimming left V 0 bases short and J 9 bases short, with 12 bases between. The DNA for the CDR3 is TGTGCCTGGAGTGTACTTCCCTGGGGTGAGCAGTTCTTC. It specifies CAWSVLPWGEQFF.

This clone has a single count. V gene TRBV6-5 combines with J gene TRBJ2-7, with TRBD1 matching 8 bases. V gave up 6 bases and J gave up 4 bases; unmatched junction bases: 11. The germline V gene encodes CDR1 MNHEY and CDR2 SVGAGI. The length of the CDR3 is 15 residues. The CDR3 nucleotides read TGTGCCAGCAGGACCCCGGGACAGGAGGGGTACGAGCAGTACTTC. It encodes CASRTPGQEGYEQYF.

Turning to this clone: Sequence at one end of the junction differs from germline and may be a read error. CDR3 sequence reads: CASSLTGSKTQYF. The DNA of the CDR3 is TGTGCCAGCAGCCTAACTGGGAGTAAGACCCAGTACTTC. The gene calls are TRBV7-3 and TRBJ2-5; D perhaps matches TRBD2 (5 bases). Germline V gene sequence: CDR1 SGHTA, CDR2 FQGTGA. This CDR3 has 13 residues.

V is TRBV13 and J is TRBJ2-5, with D perhaps given as TRBD1 or TRBD2 (6 bases each). Germline V gene data show CDR1 as PRHDT and CDR2 as FYEKMQ (reference sequence). The length of the CDR3 is 13 residues. V lost 5 bases, J lost 9 bases, and 16 bases lay in between. Here the CDR3 reads CASSPERGAAQYF. DNA of the CDR3: TGTGCCAGCAGCCCAGAGAGGGGGGCGGCCCAGTACTTC. Based on the CDR3 plus reference TRBV13 and TRBJ2-5, the full variable domain is AAGVIQSPRHLIKEKRETATLKCYPIPRHDTVYWYQQGPGQDPQFLISFYEKMQSDKGSIPDRFSAQQFSDYHSELNMSSLELGDSALYFCASSPERGAAQYFGPGTRLLVL.